This TCR beta chain was observed in a study of blood T cell repertoires in COVID-19. Study summary: Spain, Italy and the United States supplied samples that represented acute and convalescent COVID-19.

TCRdb's table, derived via immunoSEQ multiplex PCR, lists solely in-frame clones and lacks some. The sample contains approximately 150,000 clones, 87% of which appear only once. Material: peripheral blood. The clonotype originates from a woman in her fifties or sixties who had recovered from COVID-19.

The CDR3 nucleotides are TGTGCCAGCAGTGAACTCCCACAGAGCTACGAGCAGTACTTC. It translates to CASSELPQSYEQYF. The chain is built from TRBV6-1 and TRBJ2-7; unclear D gene. Trimming left V 2 bases short and J 3 bases short, with 11 bases between. Germline lookup yields CDR1 MNHNS and CDR2 SASEGT. This CDR3 has 14 amino acids.